The T cell receptor beta chain under discussion was sequenced for a study of post-analysis software for immune sequencing data. General study points: Patients carried 4 or 5 TRBV segments more frequently than controls did, and TRBV5-6, TRBV5-1 and TRBV20-1 were among them.

Only a few counts were recorded for this clonotype. The target antigen is unknown. Unique-molecular-identifier-tagged TCR beta cDNA libraries were used. The T cell input of about 0.9 to 10 million gave roughly 460,000 cDNA molecules. TCRdb re-called the PCR reads through MiXCR, storing one row per CDR3 protein. The table includes hundreds of thousands of distinct CDR3 sequences, about 27% detected once. V lost 0 bases to trimming and J lost 7 bases, with 8 bases between them. The CDR3 spans 13 residues. Germline V gene sequence: CDR1 SGHKS, CDR2 YYEKEE (reference sequence). The sequencing sample was made of blood. V is TRBV5-5 and J is TRBJ2-1; D is possibly TRBD1 (5 bases). The receptor was derived from a girl between 5 and 17 years old with multiple sclerosis. The CDR3 DNA reads TGTGCCAGCAGCTTGGCCAGGGCGAATGAGCAGTTCTTC. Residues: CASSLARANEQFF.